This entry lists 25 T cell receptor beta chains sequenced from one sample in a study of TIL therapy for anti-PD-1-resistant metastatic lung cancer. The time point here: pre-treatment sample, taken before nivolumab and TIL therapy. The libraries were made with immunoSEQ v3. Sequencing used immunoSEQ multiplex PCR; TCRdb keeps in-frame clones, though not all of them. The sample contains more than 9,500 clones, more than 75% of which appear only once. Here the sequenced sample was blood, taken at baseline. Every receptor here comes from a person aged 25 to 80 with non-small cell lung cancer.

The chain couples TRBV5-1 to TRBJ1-3, with D hard to call. With 0 bases removed from V and 2 bases from J, the gap between germline ends came to 6 bases. Looked up from germline, CDR1 is SGHRS and CDR2 is YFSETQ. The CDR3 runs to 14 residues. The CDR3, as DNA: TGCGCCAGCAGCTTGGTCAGCCCTGGAAACACCATATATTTT. It codes for CASSLVSPGNTIYF.

The CDR3 DNA follows: TGTGCCAGTAGTAGCCGAACCGGGACAGGGGGACGAGACCGTAATTCACCCCTCCACTTT. Its protein is CASSSRTGTGGRDRNSPLHF. The chain recombines TRBV19 with TRBJ1-6; TRBD1 aligns across 11 bases. Germline CDR1 reads LNHDA; CDR2 reads SQIVND (reference sequence). Trimming at V came to 4 bases and at J to 6 bases, leaving 17 bases not matched to a gene. This CDR3 comprises 20 residues.

V is TRBV7-9 and J is TRBJ2-2; D ambiguous. The CDR3 is made up of 15 amino acids. Germline CDR1 and CDR2: SEHNR and FQNEAQ (reference sequence). V dropped 0 bases and J dropped 5 bases, with 10 bases sitting between them. Written as DNA, the CDR3 is TGTGCCAGCAGCTTAGCGAATGCCCCTACCGGGGAGCTGTTTTTT. This sequence encodes CASSLANAPTGELFF.

The CDR3 nucleotides are TGTGCCAGCAGCTTGGATCTGCGGGAGAGGAGGGGTGAGCAGTTCTTC. This encodes CASSLDLRERRGEQFF. The gene calls are TRBV5-8 and TRBJ2-1, with 7 nucleotides matching TRBD2. Germline lookup yields CDR1 SGHTS and CDR2 YDEGEE. The CDR3 has 16 amino acids. The V gene end was trimmed by 0 bases and the J gene end by 9 bases; junction bases not matched to a gene: 12.

The rearrangement uses TRBV5-1 and TRBJ2-5; possible D gene TRBD2, 5 bases. This CDR3 has 15 residues. V lost 0 bases, J lost 5 bases, and 14 bases lay in between. The germline V gene has CDR1 SGHRS and CDR2 YFSETQ. The CDR3 spells CASSLVSSEGETQYF. In DNA form, the CDR3 reads TGCGCCAGCAGCTTGGTATCCTCCGAGGGCGAGACCCAGTACTTC.

The genes are TRBV19 and TRBJ2-4, with 8 bases identical to TRBD2. The CDR3 sequence is 15 residues long. J gave up 8 bases and V 1 base, and 7 bases lay outside the gene matches. CDR1 is LNHDA, CDR2 SQIVND, per germline (reference sequence). CDR3 nucleotides: TGTGCCAGTAGTATAGGAACAAGCGGGAGTTACATTCAGTACTTC. Protein product: CASSIGTSGSYIQYF.

The chain has TRBV2 and TRBJ2-4; 9 positions agree with TRBD1. With 6 bases clipped from V and 8 bases from J, the junction kept 8 bases outside the gene matches. CDR1 and CDR2 (germline): SNHLY, FYNNEI. The CDR3 length is 14 residues. CDR3 loop: CASRQPTGGYIQYF. As DNA, the CDR3 is TGTGCCAGCAGACAGCCCACAGGGGGCTACATTCAGTACTTC. Filled out from reference TRBV2 and TRBJ2-4, the complete variable domain reads EPEVTQTPSHQVTQMGQEVILRCVPISNHLYFYWYRQILGQKVEFLVSFYNNEISEKSEIFDDQFSVERPDGSNFTLKIRSTKLEDSAMYFCASRQPTGGYIQYFGAGTRLSVL.

The rearrangement links TRBV2 to TRBJ2-1, with D unresolved. Trimming stripped 4 bases from V and 5 bases from J, with 9 bases between. The CDR3 covers 13 residues. The V gene's germline CDR1 is SNHLY and CDR2 FYNNEI. DNA for the CDR3: TGTGCCAGCAGTGTTCGTATCGACAATGAGCAGTTCTTC. It translates to CASSVRIDNEQFF.

J is TRBJ2-1 and V is TRBV20-1; D not resolved. From germline, CDR1 is DFQATT and CDR2 SNEGSKA (reference sequence). The CDR3 runs to 11 residues. Between the trimmed V and J ends, which lost 3 bases and 10 bases, there was a span of 10 bases. CDR3 region: CSARARAEQFF. The CDR3 nucleotides are TGCAGTGCTAGGGCTCGGGCCGAGCAGTTCTTC.

By sample share, this clone is hyperexpanded. The genes are TRBV7-2 and TRBJ1-5; D uncertain. Trimming cost V 5 bases and J 7 bases, with 12 bases left between them. This CDR3 contains 13 residues. Germline V gene sequence: CDR1 SGHTA, CDR2 FQGNSA. CDR3 bases: TGTGCCAGCAGCATAATAAACCGCCAGCCCCAGCATTTT. Translation: CASSIINRQPQHF.

About this clone itself: This CDR3 is also generated by other DNA sequences in the sample. V is TRBV11-2 and J is TRBJ2-3; no reliable D call. The V end lost 1 base, the J end lost 1 base, and 9 bases lay between the germline ends. Germline-derived CDR1 and CDR2 are SGHAT and FQNNGV. This CDR3 comprises 15 residues. The CDR3 loop is CASSLAGFGTDTQYF. CDR3 DNA sequence: TGTGCCAGCAGCTTAGCCGGGTTCGGCACAGATACGCAGTATTTT.

The genes are TRBV6-1 and TRBJ2-2; D unclear. Trimming took 4 bases from V and 5 from J, leaving 14 bases between them. Germline V gene sequence: CDR1 MNHNS, CDR2 SASEGT. The CDR3 consists of 15 residues. The chain's CDR3 is CASSVYSGETGELFF. The CDR3 region has the DNA TGTGCCAGCAGTGTCTATTCTGGGGAAACCGGGGAGCTGTTTTTT.

This chain links TRBV7-2 with TRBJ1-5; perhaps TRBD1 as D (5 bases). The V end was cut by 3 bases, the J end by 2 bases, with 5 bases between. Germline loops: CDR1 SGHTA, CDR2 FQGNSA. This CDR3 is 13 amino acids long. In DNA, the CDR3 is TGTGCCAGCAGCTTCAGGGGCAATCAGCCCCAGCATTTT. This codes for CASSFRGNQPQHF. Together with reference TRBV7-2 and TRBJ1-5, the CDR3 gives the full variable domain: GAGVSQSPSNKVTEKGKDVELRCDPISGHTALYWYRQSLGQGLEFLIYFQGNSAPDKSGLPSDRFSAERTGGSVSTLTIQRTQQEDSAVYLCASSFRGNQPQHFGDGTRLSIL.

The genes are TRBV30 and TRBJ2-1; D is undetermined. Germline lookup yields CDR1 GTSNPN and CDR2 SVGIG (reference sequence). The CDR3 consists of 12 residues. The ends were cut back, 4 bases at V and 10 bases at J, with 14 bases in the middle. The CDR3 spells CAWKAGAGEQFF. The CDR3 nucleotides are TGTGCCTGGAAGGCAGGAGCAGGAGAGCAGTTCTTC. The variable domain in full, with the rest retrieved from reference TRBV30 and TRBJ2-1, is SQTIHQWPATLVQPVGSPLSLECTVEGTSNPNLYWYRQAAGRGLQLLFYSVGIGQISSEVPQNLSASRPQDRQFILSSKKLLLSDSGFYLCAWKAGAGEQFFGPGTRLTVL.

This chain connects TRBV5-1 to TRBJ2-5; D is uncertain. This CDR3 is built from 14 residues. The V gene lost 0 bases and the J gene lost 1 base, with 7 bases spanning the gap. Germline V gene data show CDR1 as SGHRS and CDR2 as YFSETQ. The CDR3 nucleotides read TGCGCCAGCAGCTTGGCCCCCTTCCAAGAGACCCAGTACTTC. It codes for CASSLAPFQETQYF.

The chain carries TRBV7-9 and TRBJ2-1; TRBD2 aligns across 8 bases. The CDR3 has 18 residues. Germline V lookup: CDR1 SEHNR, CDR2 FQNEAQ (reference sequence). V dropped 2 bases and J dropped 6; count of bases not matched to a gene: 15. As DNA, the CDR3 is TGTGCCAGCAGCTTACTCTGGAGGCAAAGCGGGAGAAGCAATGAGCAGTTCTTC. Residues: CASSLLWRQSGRSNEQFF.

This chain links TRBV9 with TRBJ2-1; maybe TRBD1 (6 bases). The CDR3 has 16 amino acids. CDR1 is SGDLS, CDR2 YYNGEE, per germline. Between the trimmed V and J ends, which lost 4 bases and 6 bases, there was a span of 20 bases. CDR3 amino acids: CASSSDQGYRVNEQFF. The DNA for the CDR3 is TGTGCCAGCAGCTCCGATCAGGGGTATCGGGTCAATGAGCAGTTCTTC.

The V gene is TRBV6-1, the J gene TRBJ2-3; D remains unclear. V lost 4 bases to trimming and J lost 1 base, with 9 bases between them. The CDR3 length is 14 residues. CDR1 and CDR2 (germline): MNHNS, SASEGT. CDR3 in DNA: TGTGCCAGCAGTGTGTATTCGGGCACAGATACGCAGTATTTT. Translation gives CASSVYSGTDTQYF.

CDR3 sequence (DNA): TGTGCCAGTAGCTCGCAGGGGGCTACGACTGAAGCTTTCTTT. Its translation: CASSSQGATTEAFF. V is TRBV19 and J is TRBJ1-1, with 8 bases aligning to TRBD1. The length of the CDR3 is 14 residues. From germline, CDR1 is LNHDA and CDR2 SQIVND (reference sequence). V dropped 6 bases and J dropped 5; count of bases not matched to a gene: 8.

The gene calls are TRBV7-9 and TRBJ2-1, with 8 nucleotides matching TRBD1. In germline, CDR1 is SEHNR, CDR2 FQNEAQ (reference sequence). The CDR3 extends over 16 amino acids. Trimming cost V 6 bases and J 12 bases; bases outside gene matches: 19. Written as DNA, the CDR3 is TGTGCCAGCAGAGAAGCACCGGGACAGGTTAGATTTCGGCAGTTCTTC. This translates into CASREAPGQVRFRQFF.

The chain recombines TRBV19 with TRBJ2-7, with TRBD1 matching over 11 bases. This CDR3 comprises 15 residues. In germline, CDR1 is LNHDA, CDR2 SQIVND (reference sequence). Unmatched junction bases numbered 7, after V lost 5 bases and J lost 4 bases. The CDR3 spells CASSSSDRGPYEQYF. The CDR3 nucleotides read TGTGCCAGTAGTTCCTCGGACAGGGGGCCTTACGAGCAGTACTTC.

The chain couples TRBV5-6 to TRBJ2-5; D may be TRBD1 (6 bases). Germline V CDR1 and CDR2: SGHDT, YYEEEE. Trimming shortened V by 4 bases and J by 5 bases, and 18 bases separated the two germline ends. The CDR3 loop spans 15 amino acids. CDR3 DNA: TGTGCCAGCAGCGTACTACAGGGCGGTGGGGAGACCCAGTACTTC. Its translation is CASSVLQGGGETQYF.

The chain carries TRBV19 and TRBJ2-1; 10 bases are shared with TRBD2. The CDR3 is 19 amino acids. Looked up from germline, CDR1 is LNHDA and CDR2 is SQIVND (reference sequence). J lost 0 bases, V lost 2 bases, and 10 bases had no gene match. The CDR3 here is CASSIQGLADISSYNEQFF. CDR3 coding DNA: TGTGCCAGTAGTATACAAGGACTAGCGGATATTTCCTCCTACAATGAGCAGTTCTTC.

The V gene is TRBV4-1, the J gene TRBJ1-5, with a possible D match to TRBD1 (6 bases). Germline V gene sequence: CDR1 MGHRA, CDR2 YSYEKL. Trimming left V 2 bases short and J 7 bases short, with 15 bases between. The CDR3 is 15 amino acids. The CDR3 nucleotides read TGCGCCAGCAGCCAAAGCACAGGGAGTGTGCAGCCCCAGCATTTT. Translated: CASSQSTGSVQPQHF.

In this sample, this clone turned up once. The chain uses TRBV7-9 and TRBJ2-2; D is perhaps TRBD2 (5 bases). This CDR3 is built from 12 residues. With 7 bases removed from V and 4 bases from J, the gap between germline ends came to 7 bases. Germline V gives CDR1 SEHNR, CDR2 FQNEAQ (reference sequence). The CDR3 protein is CASTEGTGELFF. The CDR3 DNA follows: TGTGCCAGCACTGAGGGCACCGGGGAGCTGTTTTTT.